The next 30 T cell receptor beta chains were all read from a single sample in a study of graft-versus-host responses after intestinal transplantation. Using immunoSEQ multiplex PCR, the repertoire was profiled, and TCRdb retains in-frame clones only, with some absent. The sample contains thousands of clones, about 90% of which appear only once. Material: PBMCs, obtained around 31 days after intestinal transplant. These receptors were obtained from a human patient who received an intestinal transplant, so some T cells may come from the graft donor.

J is TRBJ1-2 and V is TRBV9, with TRBD1 identical over 7 bases. V shed 0 bases, J shed 4 bases, and the junction held 12 bases outside the gene matches. Germline assignment: CDR1 SGDLS and CDR2 YYNGEE. The CDR3 loop spans 17 amino acids. The CDR3 DNA reads as TGTGCCAGCAGCGTAGAAGAGGGGGCAGCTAGTCTCTATGGCTACACCTTC. It translates to CASSVEEGAASLYGYTF.

This chain joins TRBV5-5 and TRBJ1-1, with 7 bases that match TRBD1. The V gene's germline CDR1 is SGHKS and CDR2 YYEKEE (reference sequence). The CDR3 is made up of 14 amino acids. The V segment lost 4 bases and the J segment 4 bases; nucleotides outside the gene matches: 7. The CDR3 here is CASSPGQSPTEAFF. The CDR3 nucleotides read TGTGCCAGCAGCCCGGGACAGAGTCCCACTGAAGCTTTCTTT.

This chain links TRBV30 with TRBJ2-1, with D perhaps assigned TRBD1 or TRBD2 (6 bases each). The CDR3 is 12 residues long. The V gene's germline CDR1 is GTSNPN and CDR2 SVGIG (reference sequence). V was shortened by 0 bases and J by 10 bases, with 10 bases between the two germline ends. CDR3 DNA: TGTGCCTGGAGTGTTGTGGGGGGCGAGCAGTTCTTC. Translating it yields CAWSVVGGEQFF.

This clone has just one count. The gene calls are TRBV7-9 and TRBJ1-1; D is unresolved. With 3 bases removed from V and 3 bases from J, the gap between germline ends came to 8 bases. The CDR3 covers 13 residues. Germline lookup yields CDR1 SEHNR and CDR2 FQNEAQ (reference sequence). CDR3 amino acids: CASSFPLDTEAFF. CDR3 sequence (DNA): TGTGCCAGCAGCTTCCCCTTAGACACTGAAGCTTTCTTT.

The rearrangement uses TRBV4-1 and TRBJ2-7; the match to TRBD2 covers 7 bases. The germline CDR1 and CDR2 sequences are MGHRA and YSYEKL. V gave up 1 base and J gave up 7 bases; unmatched junction bases: 10. The CDR3 runs to 15 residues. CDR3 sequence (DNA): TGCGCCAGCAGCCAAGGGTGGGAGGGCGTGGGGGAGCAGTACTTC. Its protein product is CASSQGWEGVGEQYF.

The rearrangement joins TRBV11-2 to TRBJ2-5; D is unclear. CDR1 is SGHAT, CDR2 FQNNGV, per germline. V dropped 5 bases and J dropped 5 bases, with 21 bases sitting between them. This CDR3 is built from 16 residues. The CDR3 sequence is CASSPPMQDKGETQYF. The DNA of the CDR3 is TGTGCCAGCAGCCCGCCGATGCAGGATAAAGGGGAGACCCAGTACTTC.

The rearrangement uses TRBV5-5 and TRBJ2-7, with a tentative D call TRBD2 (5 bases). The CDR3 length is 16 residues. Germline V gene sequence: CDR1 SGHKS, CDR2 YYEKEE (reference sequence). Trimming shortened V by 1 base and J by 6 bases, and 20 bases separated the two germline ends. The CDR3 here is CASSLRLDGRASEQYF. The CDR3, as DNA: TGTGCCAGCAGCTTGAGATTGGATGGGAGAGCGTCCGAGCAGTACTTC.

The rearrangement joins TRBV5-6 to TRBJ2-5, with 8 nucleotides matching TRBD1. The end of the DNA is better explained by TRBJ2-7, so the J call may be wrong. This CDR3 region has 15 residues. The germline V gene has CDR1 SGHDT and CDR2 YYEEEE. Written as DNA, the CDR3 is TGTGCCAGCAGCCCGGCCGGGACAGGTTCCTACGAGCAGTACTTC. This translates into CASSPAGTGSYEQYF.

The chain joins TRBV30 to TRBJ1-6, with D unclear. This CDR3 has 15 residues. The germline CDR1 and CDR2 sequences are GTSNPN and SVGIG (reference sequence). V gave up 4 bases and J gave up 0 bases, with 10 bases separating them. The CDR3 region has the DNA TGTGCCTGGAAAGGCGGTAGCTCCTATAATTCACCCCTCCACTTT. The encoded protein is CAWKGGSSYNSPLHF.

V and J are TRBV27 and TRBJ1-1, with D maybe TRBD1 (6 bases). Trimming stripped 8 bases from V and 3 bases from J, with 13 bases between. The CDR3 spans 13 residues. Germline CDR1 and CDR2: MNHEY and SMNVEV (reference sequence). The CDR3: CASSGAGDTEAFF. The CDR3 DNA is TGTGCCAGCTCGGGGGCAGGGGACACTGAAGCTTTCTTT.

The V gene is TRBV27, the J gene TRBJ2-2; tentatively, D is TRBD1 or TRBD2 (5 bases each). V was shortened by 5 bases and J by 2 bases, with 9 bases between the two germline ends. CDR3 length: 14 amino acids. Looked up from germline, CDR1 is MNHEY and CDR2 is SMNVEV (reference sequence). The CDR3 DNA follows: TGTGCCAGCAGTGTGAGGGGAAACACCGGGGAGCTGTTTTTT. Encoded protein: CASSVRGNTGELFF.

V is TRBV7-6 and J is TRBJ2-7, with D possibly being TRBD2 (5 bases). This CDR3 contains 13 residues. Trimming took 5 bases from V and 3 from J, leaving 11 bases between them. CDR1 is SGHVS, CDR2 FNYEAQ, per germline. Here the CDR3 reads CASSLRGSYEQYF. CDR3 DNA: TGTGCCAGCAGCCTCCGGGGAAGCTACGAGCAGTACTTC.

The rearrangement uses TRBV4-2 and TRBJ1-2; TRBD1 matches 8 bases. The V and J ends lost 2 bases and 4 bases, in that order; junction bases with no gene match: 9. Germline V gene sequence: CDR1 LGHNA, CDR2 YNFKEQ. The CDR3 contains 16 residues. The CDR3 bases are TGTGCCAGCAGCCAAACGACAGGGGTCCTACTCTATGGCTACACCTTC. Its translation: CASSQTTGVLLYGYTF.

Here the CDR3 DNA reads TGTGCCAGCAGCCCTCTTGTAGGACTAGCGGTTCTTGGTACGCAGTATTTT. This sequence encodes CASSPLVGLAVLGTQYF. The V gene is TRBV7-2, the J gene TRBJ2-3, with 10 bases identical to TRBD2. This CDR3 is built from 17 residues. V was pared by 5 bases and J by 8 bases, with 16 bases of the junction left unmatched. Germline assignment: CDR1 SGHTA and CDR2 FQGNSA.

A single count supports this clone. The chain combines TRBV5-6 with TRBJ1-1, with unresolved D. V lost 0 bases and J 1 base, leaving 10 bases between the germline ends. This CDR3 spans 15 amino acids. Germline CDR1 and CDR2: SGHDT and YYEEEE. The CDR3 bases are TGTGCCAGCAGCTTGGGTCCCTATGCGAACACTGAAGCTTTCTTT. Translation gives CASSLGPYANTEAFF.

This chain's CDR3 is CASSRILNTEAFF. CDR3 bases: TGCGCCAGCAGCCGAATTCTTAACACTGAAGCTTTCTTT. The V gene is TRBV4-1, the J gene TRBJ1-1; D remains ambiguous. This CDR3 is 13 amino acids long. Germline V gene lookup returns CDR1 MGHRA and CDR2 YSYEKL. Trimming took 4 bases from V and 2 from J, leaving 8 bases between them.

This chain connects TRBV7-9 to TRBJ2-3, with 9 bases that match TRBD1. Germline values: CDR1 SEHNR, CDR2 FQNEAQ (reference sequence). With 0 bases clipped from V and 4 bases from J, the junction kept 5 bases outside the gene matches. There are 16 residues in the CDR3. The CDR3 is CASSLASGQGADTQYF. The CDR3 nucleotides read TGTGCCAGCAGCTTAGCGTCGGGACAGGGAGCAGATACGCAGTATTTT.

V is TRBV4-2 and J is TRBJ2-7, with D possibly TRBD2 on 6 matching bases. Trimming took 1 base from V and 3 from J, leaving 13 bases between them. CDR1 and CDR2 (germline): LGHNA, YNFKEQ. There are 15 residues in the CDR3. The CDR3 DNA reads as TGTGCCAGCAGCCAAGGAGGCGGGGCCTTCTACGAGCAGTACTTC. This sequence encodes CASSQGGGAFYEQYF.

This sequence joins TRBV18 and TRBJ2-1; the D gene is possibly TRBD2 (6 bases). Trimming took off 10 bases at V and 7 bases at J, with 20 bases between the two ends. The CDR3 covers 14 residues. Per the germline V gene, CDR1 is KGHSH and CDR2 is LQKENI. The CDR3 DNA sequence: TGTGCCACCTCTGGGCGGAGGGCGGTTAATGAGCAGTTCTTC. Protein product: CATSGRRAVNEQFF.

This clone has a single count. The chain is built from TRBV29-1 and TRBJ2-3; 11 bases agree with TRBD2. CDR3 length: 15 residues. CDR1 and CDR2 (germline): SQVTM, ANQGSEA. V shed 0 bases and J 11 bases; nucleotides not matched to a gene: 10. Here the CDR3 DNA reads TGCAGCGTTGAAGAACACTGGCTAGCGGGGGGAGTGCAGTATTTT. This sequence encodes CSVEEHWLAGGVQYF.

V gene TRBV21-1 combines with J gene TRBJ1-2; the table's D call, TRBD1, was not checked against the DNA. TRBV21-1 is a pseudogene segment. The CDR3 has 14 amino acids. The CDR3 DNA is TGTGCCAGCAGCAACGGACAGGGTGTCTATGGCTACACCTTC. Protein product: CASSNGQGVYGYTF.

V and J are TRBV5-6 and TRBJ2-5; TRBD1 is a possible D gene (5 bases). Gene TRBJ2-7 matches the end of the DNA better, so the J call may be wrong. This CDR3 has 14 residues. Germline V gene lookup returns CDR1 SGHDT and CDR2 YYEEEE. The DNA for the CDR3 is TGTGCCAGCAGCTTGGAACAGGATTCCTACGAGCAGTACTTC. It specifies CASSLEQDSYEQYF.

V is TRBV9 and J is TRBJ1-1; D is ambiguous. In germline, CDR1 is SGDLS, CDR2 YYNGEE. This CDR3 contains 13 residues. V lost 4 bases, J lost 3 bases, and 10 bases lay in between. The DNA of the CDR3 is TGTGCCAGCAGCCCTGGGAGGGACACTGAAGCTTTCTTT. This translates into CASSPGRDTEAFF.

The chain combines TRBV29-1 with TRBJ2-2; tentatively, D is TRBD2 (5 bases). The CDR3 has 15 amino acids. Per germline, CDR1 SQVTM and CDR2 ANQGSEA. Trimming took 4 bases from V and 2 from J, leaving 14 bases between them. The CDR3 DNA follows: TGCAGCGTTGTTGTCTCCGGGGAAAACACCGGGGAGCTGTTTTTT. As protein: CSVVVSGENTGELFF.

The V call is TRBV19, the J call TRBJ2-7, with D perhaps TRBD1 (6 bases). The V and J ends lost 4 bases and 4 bases respectively, with 11 bases between them. This CDR3 contains 13 residues. The V gene's germline CDR1 is LNHDA and CDR2 SQIVND (reference sequence). This CDR3 is CASSSGQKYEQYF. The CDR3 nucleotides read TGTGCCAGTAGTAGCGGACAGAAGTACGAGCAGTACTTC.

This clone was found once. This chain connects TRBV7-6 to TRBJ1-5, with D possibly TRBD1 on 6 matching bases. The germline CDR1 and CDR2 sequences are SGHVS and FNYEAQ. V was clipped by 5 bases and J by 3 bases, with 11 bases between them. The CDR3 is 14 residues long. CDR3 DNA sequence: TGTGCCAGCAGCAAAGCAGGGGTCAATCAGCCCCAGCATTTT. Residues: CASSKAGVNQPQHF.

The chain carries TRBV11-2 and TRBJ2-5, with D tentatively TRBD1 (5 bases). Germline values: CDR1 SGHAT, CDR2 FQNNGV. With 3 bases removed from V and 1 base from J, the gap between germline ends came to 6 bases. There are 13 residues in the CDR3. CDR3 loop: CASSLGPQETQYF. CDR3 coding DNA: TGTGCCAGCAGCTTGGGGCCCCAAGAGACCCAGTACTTC.

J is TRBJ2-6 and V is TRBV6-4; possible D gene TRBD1, 6 bases. Between the trimmed V and J ends, which lost 2 bases and 2 bases, there was a span of 7 bases. From germline, CDR1 is MRHNA and CDR2 SNTAGT. CDR3 length: 15 residues. The DNA of the CDR3 is TGTGCCAGCAGTGACAAGGGGGCTGGGGCCAACGTCCTGACTTTC. It is translated as CASSDKGAGANVLTF.

CDR3 in amino acids: CASRPGLMSSGNTIYF. CDR3 sequence (DNA): TGTGCCAGCAGACCGGGACTTATGAGCTCTGGAAACACCATATATTTT. The chain uses TRBV11-1 and TRBJ1-3; D is perhaps TRBD1 (5 bases). The CDR3 runs 16 residues. CDR1 is SGHAT, CDR2 FQDESV, per germline (reference sequence). Trimming took off 6 bases at V and 0 bases at J, with 15 bases between the two ends.

The chain is built from TRBV29-1 and TRBJ2-1; D may be TRBD2 (6 bases). Germline V CDR1 and CDR2: SQVTM, ANQGSEA. Trimming removed 7 bases from V and 10 bases from J, with 11 bases in between. The CDR3 length is 10 residues. The CDR3 sequence: CSAGGGEQFF. For the CDR3, the DNA is TGCAGCGCCGGGGGAGGCGAGCAGTTCTTC.